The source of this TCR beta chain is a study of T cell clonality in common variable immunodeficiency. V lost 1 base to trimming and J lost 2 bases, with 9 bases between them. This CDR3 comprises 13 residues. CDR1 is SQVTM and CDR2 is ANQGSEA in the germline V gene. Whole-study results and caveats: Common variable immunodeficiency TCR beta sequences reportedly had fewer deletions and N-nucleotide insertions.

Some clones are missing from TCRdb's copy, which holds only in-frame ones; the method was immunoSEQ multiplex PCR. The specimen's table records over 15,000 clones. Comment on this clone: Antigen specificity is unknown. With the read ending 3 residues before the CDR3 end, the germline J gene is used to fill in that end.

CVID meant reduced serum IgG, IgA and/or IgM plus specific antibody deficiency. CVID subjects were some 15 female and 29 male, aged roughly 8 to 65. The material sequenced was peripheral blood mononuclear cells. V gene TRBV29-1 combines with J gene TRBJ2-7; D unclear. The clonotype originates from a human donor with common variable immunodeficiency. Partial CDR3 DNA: TGCAGCGTTGAAGGGGCCTACCCCTACGAG. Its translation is CSVEGAYPYE. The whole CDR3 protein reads CSVEGAYPYEQYF.